This T cell receptor (beta chain) was captured in a study of cytomegalovirus exposure and HLA in healthy donors. General study results and limits: A missense DCLRE1C variant was associated with V- and J-gene trimming of TCR beta chains in a later analysis, and an independent cohort replicated the association.

The germline V gene has CDR1 SNHLY and CDR2 FYNNEI. The CDR3 is 16 residues long. With V trimmed by 3 bases and J by 0 bases, 7 bases remained unmatched. PCR was performed using 60 Vbeta and 13 Jbeta primers. The data were produced by immunoSEQ multiplex PCR, yet TCRdb's version contains in-frame clones alone and is incomplete. The top ten hold around 2.4% of the sample, which has about 180,000 clones, roughly four fifths seen once. This clone has just one count. Antigen: not known. The sequenced sample was PBMCs. The V call is TRBV2, the J call TRBJ2-5; 7 nucleotides line up with TRBD2. The sequence derives from a female donor in good health and CMV-seronegative. For the CDR3, the DNA is TGTGCCAGCAGTGATCGGGACTACCGGCACCAAGAGACCCAGTACTTC. Protein sequence: CASSDRDYRHQETQYF.